This record looks at one TCR beta chain sequence and its context. This CDR3 region has 12 residues. The V and J ends lost 3 bases and 8 bases, in that order; junction bases with no gene match: 6. Germline CDR1 is GTSNPN and CDR2 is SVGIG (reference sequence). Clones were read by immunoSEQ multiplex PCR, and TCRdb kept only the in-frame ones, dropping some. The table includes 65,000 to 90,000 clones, 85% to 95% detected once. This specimen belongs to a study of T cell changes during pregnancy in multiple sclerosis. This TCR was sampled from a female donor in good health, enrolled as a control in a pregnancy study. The material was peripheral blood, obtained in the third trimester of pregnancy. The chain joins TRBV30 to TRBJ1-1, with 7 bases fitting TRBD1. This CDR3 is CAWRQGGREAFF. The CDR3 DNA follows: TGTGCCTGGAGGCAGGGGGGAAGGGAAGCTTTCTTT.